The entry that follows covers one TCR beta chain sequence. Its target is not known. V was trimmed by 0 bases and J by 4 bases, leaving 15 bases between them. The CDR3 extends over 17 amino acids. Germline V CDR1 and CDR2: MGHRA, YSYEKL. The data were obtained in a study of PD-L1 blockade in urothelial cancer. Background on the study: Each participant's history included 0 to 3 prior chemotherapy regimens. Blood was tested 3 weeks (second dose) and 6 weeks into treatment.

The cohort comprised individuals with locally advanced or metastatic urothelial carcinoma. Only in-frame clones appear in the TCRdb table, and some are missing; sequencing was by immunoSEQ multiplex PCR. The sample contains under 90,000 clones, over 90% of which appear only once. Study findings and constraints: Larger 3-week expansion of tumor-associated blood clones was seen in durable-benefit patients.

Sequenced here: PBMCs, sampled around atezolizumab (anti-PD-L1) treatment. The chain recombines TRBV4-1 with TRBJ2-2; tentatively, D is TRBD2 (6 bases). This clonotype originated in a man aged 55 to 69 with urothelial cancer. The CDR3 reads CASSQELGGGGTGELFF. The CDR3 coding sequence is TGCGCCAGCAGCCAAGAGTTGGGGGGTGGGGGCACCGGGGAGCTGTTTTTT.